What follows are 5 T cell receptor beta chains derived from one specimen sequenced in a study of OX40 agonist ivuxolimab in advanced cancers. Profiling relied on immunoSEQ multiplex PCR, and the TCRdb table lists in-frame clones only, not all of them. The repertoire has roughly 63,000 clones, 86% of them found once; the top ten carry around 2.1%. Source: CD4+ or CD8+ T cells sorted from blood, taken in a trial of the OX40 agonist ivuxolimab. Every receptor here comes from an adult with an advanced solid tumor such as melanoma, head and neck, liver or kidney cancer.

About this clone itself: The junction departs from the called germline gene at one end, perhaps through a read error. This rearrangement joins TRBV9 to TRBJ2-1, with 10 nucleotides matching TRBD1. The CDR3 extends over 16 amino acids. The germline CDR1 and CDR2 sequences are SGDLS and YYNGEE. The CDR3 DNA sequence: TGTGCCAACAGCGAGACCGGGACAGGGGTATACAATGAGCAGTTCTTC. This translates into CANSETGTGVYNEQFF.

This chain joins TRBV5-4 and TRBJ2-7, with no clear D. Germline V CDR1 and CDR2: SGHNT, YYREEE (reference sequence). The CDR3 contains 13 residues. With 3 bases removed from V and 2 bases from J, the gap between germline ends came to 9 bases. The DNA for the CDR3 is TGTGCCAGCAGCTCGACGGAAACCTACGAGCAGTACTTC. It yields the protein CASSSTETYEQYF.

The CDR3 loop reads CASSFGGSWETQYF. Written as DNA, the CDR3 is TGCGCCAGCAGCTTCGGCGGGAGTTGGGAGACCCAGTACTTC. This sequence joins TRBV5-1 and TRBJ2-5, with 7 bases aligning to TRBD2. J lost 5 bases, V lost 2 bases, and 6 bases had no gene match. Germline V CDR1 and CDR2: SGHRS, YFSETQ. The CDR3 covers 14 residues.

The rearrangement links TRBV9 to TRBJ2-3, with D possibly being TRBD2 (5 bases). CDR1 is SGDLS, CDR2 YYNGEE, per germline. The CDR3 is 19 amino acids. Trimming took off 4 bases at V and 1 base at J, with 25 bases between the two ends. The CDR3 nucleotides are TGTGCCAGCAGCCTCAAGGGAGCGAAATCCCACTTTCGCACAGATACGCAGTATTTT. Its protein product is CASSLKGAKSHFRTDTQYF. Filled out from reference TRBV9 and TRBJ2-3, the complete variable domain reads DSGVTQTPKHLITATGQRVTLRCSPRSGDLSVYWYQQSLDQGLQFLIQYYNGEERAKGNILERFSAQQFPDLHSELNLSSLELGDSALYFCASSLKGAKSHFRTDTQYFGPGTRLTVL.

The J gene is TRBJ1-1, the V gene TRBV27, with D possibly being TRBD1 (6 bases). The CDR3 contains 15 residues. Germline CDR1 is MNHEY and CDR2 is SMNVEV (reference sequence). Trimming removed 2 bases from V and 5 bases from J, with 15 bases in between. CDR3 nucleotide sequence: TGTGCCAGCAGTTTAGATGGCAGGGGTAGAACTGAAGCTTTCTTT. The encoded protein is CASSLDGRGRTEAFF.